The 17 T cell receptor beta chains listed next were all sequenced from one sample in a study of immune heterogeneity within non-small cell lung tumors. Bulk tumor gDNA, roughly 600 ng per sample, served as the TCR template. Several biopsies were collected from each primary tumor during surgery. They were spaced as far apart as possible within the tumor mass. It was patients with untreated, newly diagnosed non-small cell lung cancer who underwent curative surgery. Multiplex PCR employing 32 V and 13 J primers generated amplicons of the TCR beta CDR3. TCRdb redid the calling of the multiplex PCR reads with MiXCR, one entry per CDR3 protein. The sample records 5,000 to 6,500 distinct CDR3 sequences, 22% being singletons. The sample comprised lung tumor tissue. Every receptor here comes from a man aged 55 to 70 with non-small cell lung cancer.

This clonotype is medium-sized (0.01 to 0.1%). The V and J genes are TRBV2 and TRBJ2-2; unclear D gene. CDR3 length: 14 amino acids. V lost 3 bases and J 3 bases, leaving 8 bases between the germline ends. CDR1 and CDR2 (germline): SNHLY, FYNNEI. The CDR3 loop reads CASSEGKDTGELFF. The CDR3 DNA reads TGTGCCAGCAGTGAGGGTAAAGACACCGGGGAGCTGTTTTTT. The entire variable domain, with the rest obtained from reference TRBV2 and TRBJ2-2, is as follows: EPEVTQTPSHQVTQMGQEVILRCVPISNHLYFYWYRQILGQKVEFLVSFYNNEISEKSEIFDDQFSVERPDGSNFTLKIRSTKLEDSAMYFCASSEGKDTGELFFGEGSRLTVL.

Comment on this clonotype: A read error may produce the germline difference seen at one junction end. The chain has TRBV19 and TRBJ2-3; D is perhaps TRBD2 (6 bases). The CDR3 runs 15 residues. The germline V gene has CDR1 LNHDA and CDR2 SQIVND (reference sequence). The CDR3 bases are TGTGTCAGTAACAGCGGGCAGGGTAGCACAGATACGCAGTATTTT. This translates into CVSNSGQGSTDTQYF.

This clonotype qualifies as large. The chain links TRBV2 to TRBJ1-2, with D perhaps TRBD1 (5 bases). Per the germline V gene, CDR1 is SNHLY and CDR2 is FYNNEI. The CDR3 extends over 13 amino acids. The V end lost 5 bases, the J end lost 3 bases, and 10 bases lay between the germline ends. CDR3 nucleotide sequence: TGTGCCAGCAGTAAGGTCAGGGACTATGGCTACACCTTC. Amino acids: CASSKVRDYGYTF.

This clonotype rates as medium-sized. CDR3 nucleotide sequence: TGCGCCAGCAGCTTGAATCTTTATGGCTACACCTTC. Translated, it gives CASSLNLYGYTF. The chain uses TRBV5-1 and TRBJ1-2; D remains ambiguous. Trimming took off 1 base at V and 5 bases at J, with 6 bases between the two ends. The CDR3 extends over 12 amino acids. Germline V gene sequence: CDR1 SGHRS, CDR2 YFSETQ.

This clonotype came up a few times. The chain employs TRBV5-5 and TRBJ1-1; tentative D call: TRBD1 (6 bases). There are 13 residues in the CDR3. In germline, CDR1 is SGHKS, CDR2 YYEKEE (reference sequence). The V and J ends lost 2 bases and 4 bases respectively, with 9 bases between them. CDR3 nucleotide sequence: TGTGCCAGCAGCTTCGGGGGGGCCACTGAAGCTTTCTTT. It translates to CASSFGGATEAFF. Together with reference TRBV5-5 and TRBJ1-1, the CDR3 gives the full variable domain: DAGVTQSPTHLIKTRGQQVTLRCSPISGHKSVSWYQQVLGQGPQFIFQYYEKEERGRGNFPDRFSARQFPNYSSELNVNALLLGDSALYLCASSFGGATEAFFGQGTRLTVV.

This clonotype is judged medium-sized (0.01 to 0.1%). The gene calls are TRBV5-6 and TRBJ2-1; no reliable D call. V dropped 6 bases and J dropped 0 bases, with 16 bases sitting between them. CDR3 length equals 16 residues. Germline values: CDR1 SGHDT, CDR2 YYEEEE. The CDR3 bases are TGTGCCAGCACCATTCAAACCCTAAGCTCCTACAATGAGCAGTTCTTC. Translation gives CASTIQTLSSYNEQFF.

In its sample, this clonotype ranks as medium-sized. Written as DNA, the CDR3 is TGTGCCAGCAGTGAACTGGGGAGCGAGCAGTACTTC. It is translated as CASSELGSEQYF. The rearrangement links TRBV6-1 to TRBJ2-7; possibly TRBD2 for D (5 bases). Germline V lookup: CDR1 MNHNS, CDR2 SASEGT. The V gene lost 2 bases and the J gene lost 6 bases, with 8 bases spanning the gap. This CDR3 has 12 amino acids.

In its sample, this clonotype is medium-sized. The rearrangement uses TRBV5-1 and TRBJ2-1, with 14 positions matching TRBD2. V shed 4 bases, J shed 5 bases, and the junction held 5 bases outside the gene matches. CDR3 length: 16 amino acids. CDR1 and CDR2 (germline): SGHRS, YFSETQ. CDR3 bases: TGCGCCAGCAGCCGCCGACTAGCGGGAGGGAACAATGAGCAGTTCTTC. Residues: CASSRRLAGGNNEQFF.

In this sample, this clonotype turned up many times. CDR3 in amino acids: CASSVGTSGYSSYNEQFF. CDR3 in DNA: TGTGCCAGCAGCGTAGGAACTAGCGGCTATAGCTCCTACAATGAGCAGTTCTTC. The chain uses TRBV9 and TRBJ2-1, with TRBD2 matching over 8 bases. V lost 0 bases, J lost 0 bases, and 8 bases stayed unmatched. The germline V gene has CDR1 SGDLS and CDR2 YYNGEE. The CDR3 runs 18 residues.

By sample share, this clonotype is medium-sized. V usage is TRBV2 and J usage is TRBJ2-1; TRBD2 matches at 7 bases. The trim removed 11 bases at V and 9 bases at J, leaving 16 bases unmatched. The CDR3 runs to 14 residues. Germline CDR1 is SNHLY and CDR2 is FYNNEI. CDR3 sequence: CAGGGGLNVVEQFF. The CDR3 nucleotides are TGTGCCGGCGGCGGGGGACTCAACGTCGTTGAGCAGTTCTTC. The full variable domain, completed using reference TRBV2 and TRBJ2-1, is EPEVTQTPSHQVTQMGQEVILRCVPISNHLYFYWYRQILGQKVEFLVSFYNNEISEKSEIFDDQFSVERPDGSNFTLKIRSTKLEDSAMYFCAGGGGLNVVEQFFGPGTRLTVL.

By share, this clonotype counts as medium-sized (0.01 to 0.1%). CDR3 in amino acids: CASSPIAGRSYEQYF. CDR3 sequence (DNA): TGTGCCAGCAGCCCCATAGCGGGACGATCCTACGAGCAGTACTTC. The gene calls are TRBV12-3 or TRBV12-4 and TRBJ2-7; 8 positions match TRBD2. The CDR3 has 15 amino acids. V was pared by 6 bases and J by 1 base, with 8 bases of the junction left unmatched.

The sample holds one count of this clonotype. V gene TRBV12-3 or TRBV12-4 combines with J gene TRBJ2-2, with D perhaps matching TRBD2 (5 bases). Between the trimmed V and J ends, which lost 2 bases and 5 bases, there was a span of 12 bases. This CDR3 has 15 residues. DNA of the CDR3: TGTGCCAGCAGTTTAAACGCGCGAGGGACCGGGGAGCTGTTTTTT. It yields the protein CASSLNARGTGELFF.

By its share, this clonotype is medium-sized. The CDR3 region has the DNA TGTGCCACCAGTGATGCTCCGCCAAGAAGCTCCTACAATGAGCAGTTCTTC. Protein: CATSDAPPRSSYNEQFF. The rearrangement joins TRBV24-1 to TRBJ2-1; no clear D. Trimming pared 3 bases from V and 0 bases from J, leaving 14 bases between. Germline lookup yields CDR1 KGHDR and CDR2 SFDVKD. The CDR3 consists of 17 residues.

Details on this clonotype: This could be a read error, since a much larger clone is one nucleotide away. The gene calls are TRBV20-1 and TRBJ2-3; perhaps D is TRBD1 or TRBD2 (5 bases each). Germline CDR1 and CDR2: DFQATT and SNEGSKA (reference sequence). V shed 6 bases and J shed 3 bases, with 22 bases lying between them. There are 16 residues in the CDR3. As DNA, the CDR3 is TGCAGTGCCATAGACAGCGGAAAGCCGTGGACAGATACGCAGTATTTT. It is translated as CSAIDSGKPWTDTQYF.

The chain uses TRBV5-1 and TRBJ1-3; the D is unclear. Trimming cost V 0 bases and J 13 bases, with 26 bases left between them. CDR1 and CDR2 from the germline V gene are SGHRS and YFSETQ. The CDR3 has 17 amino acids. Written as DNA, the CDR3 is TGCGCCAGCAGCTTGGAAGGGCGGGCGAGCTCTGGAATCACGATATATTTT. Residues: CASSLEGRASSGITIYF.

In this sample, this clonotype is medium-sized. In DNA, the CDR3 is TGTGCCTGGGCCCATACCAAAGGGGAGCAGTACTTC. Amino acid sequence: CAWAHTKGEQYF. The rearrangement uses TRBV30 and TRBJ2-7, with D hard to call. The CDR3 is made up of 12 amino acids. Per the germline V gene, CDR1 is GTSNPN and CDR2 is SVGIG (reference sequence). The V end lost 5 bases, the J end lost 7 bases, and 15 bases lay between the germline ends. Drawing the rest from reference TRBV30 and TRBJ2-7, the complete variable domain is SQTIHQWPATLVQPVGSPLSLECTVEGTSNPNLYWYRQAAGRGLQLLFYSVGIGQISSEVPQNLSASRPQDRQFILSSKKLLLSDSGFYLCAWAHTKGEQYFGPGTRLTVT.

This clonotype rates as medium-sized (0.01 to 0.1%). This chain connects TRBV7-8 to TRBJ1-1; D is unresolved. Germline-derived CDR1 and CDR2 are SGHVS and FQNEAQ. V was pared by 2 bases and J by 3 bases, with 7 bases between. The CDR3 extends over 13 amino acids. The CDR3 is CASSLRIDTEAFF. The CDR3 DNA reads TGTGCCAGCAGCTTAAGGATCGACACTGAAGCTTTCTTT.